The TCR beta chain under discussion was sequenced for a study of glioma-infiltrating T cells. Germline V lookup: CDR1 SEHNR, CDR2 FQNEAQ (reference sequence). CDR3 length equals 17 residues. With V trimmed by 7 bases and J by 2 bases, 10 bases remained unmatched. TCR alpha and beta CDR3 regions were amplified from RNA using iRepertoire nested multiplex PCR. TCRdb processed the multiplex PCR reads anew with MiXCR; each CDR3 protein has one entry. The data contain some 90,000 distinct CDR3 sequences, approximately 42% of them singletons. In this sample, this clonotype turned up many times. Its antigen is not identified. Study results and caveats: Only very few CDR3 sequences appeared in both tissue and blood. Tissue-blood divergence was below expectation in non-neoplastic patients, above in gliomas.

The receptor's source is a human donor with low-grade glioma or glioblastoma, undergoing nonglioma brain surgery, or in good health (not recorded which). The genes are TRBV7-9 and TRBJ2-3; 12 bases are a match to TRBD2. Sequencing was done on a sample of glioma tissue, nonneoplastic brain tissue, or PBMCs (not recorded which). The CDR3 loop is CASIILAGGGHTDTQYF. CDR3 nucleotide sequence: TGTGCCAGCATTATACTAGCGGGAGGCGGGCACACAGATACGCAGTATTTT.